These T cell receptor beta chains were read from a single sample in a study of response to subunit inactivated influenza vaccine. Each CDR3 protein gets one entry after TCRdb re-called the RT-PCR reads with MiXCR. The data contain under 500,000 distinct CDR3 sequences, around 9.9% of them singletons. The sequencing used PBMCs from blood, collected 45 days after vaccination. Receptors originate from a man aged 50-60 years who received an inactivated influenza vaccine. The conserved cysteine and the conserved F or W are not part of the CDR3 here. Fields, in order: clone size, J gene, CDR3 length, V gene, CDR3 protein. The size entry is marked missing in some rows and otherwise reads once, few, many or a size class.

clone_size: many
j_call: TRBJ1-3
cdr3_length: 14
v_call: TRBV5-1
cdr3_aa: ASSKSGRSSGNTIY

clone_size: few
j_call: TRBJ2-7
cdr3_length: 13
v_call: TRBV6-2/TRBV6-3
cdr3_aa: ASRPGTSGRREQY

clone_size: -
j_call: TRBJ2-3
cdr3_length: 11
v_call: TRBV20-1
cdr3_aa: SATPLGADTQY

clone_size: -
j_call: TRBJ2-1
cdr3_length: 10
v_call: TRBV28
cdr3_aa: ASSSSADEQF

clone_size: few
j_call: TRBJ1-1
cdr3_length: 13
v_call: TRBV5-6
cdr3_aa: ASSHTRRTNTEAF

clone_size: few
j_call: TRBJ2-2
cdr3_length: 13
v_call: TRBV27
cdr3_aa: ASSFRIGNTGELF

clone_size: few
j_call: TRBJ2-5
cdr3_length: 10
v_call: TRBV12-3/TRBV12-4
cdr3_aa: ASSYREGTQY

clone_size: -
j_call: TRBJ2-2
cdr3_length: 15
v_call: TRBV7-9
cdr3_aa: ASSSSWTGRMNGELF

clone_size: few
j_call: TRBJ2-3
cdr3_length: 12
v_call: TRBV5-1
cdr3_aa: ASSFSHGVDTQY

clone_size: many
j_call: TRBJ2-2
cdr3_length: 11
v_call: TRBV7-3
cdr3_aa: ASSPHLGGELF

clone_size: -
j_call: TRBJ2-7
cdr3_length: 11
v_call: TRBV28
cdr3_aa: ASRPGQNYEQY

clone_size: many
j_call: TRBJ1-4
cdr3_length: 14
v_call: TRBV12-3/TRBV12-4
cdr3_aa: ASSSGQTTTNEKLF

clone_size: -
j_call: TRBJ1-1
cdr3_length: 13
v_call: TRBV4-1
cdr3_aa: ASSPGTGRNTEAF

clone_size: many
j_call: TRBJ2-1
cdr3_length: 11
v_call: TRBV20-1
cdr3_aa: SAPGVGLNEQF

clone_size: -
j_call: TRBJ2-1
cdr3_length: 14
v_call: TRBV24-1
cdr3_aa: ATSDIASGGKNEQF

clone_size: few
j_call: TRBJ2-3
cdr3_length: 12
v_call: TRBV19
cdr3_aa: ASRWRQEDDTQY

clone_size: -
j_call: TRBJ2-4
cdr3_length: 14
v_call: TRBV5-1
cdr3_aa: ASSRVGQGTKNIQY